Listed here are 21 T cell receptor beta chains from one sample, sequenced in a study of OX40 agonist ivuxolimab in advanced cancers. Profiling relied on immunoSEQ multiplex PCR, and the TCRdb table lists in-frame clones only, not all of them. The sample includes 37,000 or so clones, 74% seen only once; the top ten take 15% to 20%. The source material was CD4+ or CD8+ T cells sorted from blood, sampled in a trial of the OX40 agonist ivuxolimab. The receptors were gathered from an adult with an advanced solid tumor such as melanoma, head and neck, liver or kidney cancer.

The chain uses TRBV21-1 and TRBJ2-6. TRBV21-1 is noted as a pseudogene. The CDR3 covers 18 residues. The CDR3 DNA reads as TGTGCCAGCAGCAACAGTGGCCTATTGTGCTCTGGGGCCAACGTCCTGACTTTC. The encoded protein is CASSNSGLLCSGANVLTF.

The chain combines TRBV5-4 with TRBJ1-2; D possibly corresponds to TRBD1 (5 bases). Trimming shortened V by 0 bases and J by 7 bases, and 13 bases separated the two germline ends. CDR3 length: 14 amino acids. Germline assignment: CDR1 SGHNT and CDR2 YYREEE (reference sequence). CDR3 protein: CASSLAGRDGGYTF. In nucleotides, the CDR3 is TGTGCCAGCAGCTTGGCGGGCAGGGATGGTGGCTACACCTTC.

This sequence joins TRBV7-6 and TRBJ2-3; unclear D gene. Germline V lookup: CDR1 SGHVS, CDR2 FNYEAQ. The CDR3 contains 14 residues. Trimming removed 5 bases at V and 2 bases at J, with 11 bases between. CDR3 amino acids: CASSRRLATDTQYF. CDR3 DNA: TGTGCCAGCAGCCGAAGACTGGCCACAGATACGCAGTATTTT.

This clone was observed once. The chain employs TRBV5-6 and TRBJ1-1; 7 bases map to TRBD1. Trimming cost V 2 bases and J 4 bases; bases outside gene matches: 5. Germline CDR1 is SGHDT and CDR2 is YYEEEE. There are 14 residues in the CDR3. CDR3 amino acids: CASSLNTGVTEAFF. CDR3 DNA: TGTGCCAGCAGCTTAAACACAGGGGTCACTGAAGCTTTCTTT.

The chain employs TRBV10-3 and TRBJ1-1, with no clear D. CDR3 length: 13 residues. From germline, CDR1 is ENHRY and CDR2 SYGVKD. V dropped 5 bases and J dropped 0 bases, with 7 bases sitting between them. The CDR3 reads CAISRAVNTEAFF. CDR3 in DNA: TGTGCCATCAGTCGGGCCGTGAACACTGAAGCTTTCTTT.

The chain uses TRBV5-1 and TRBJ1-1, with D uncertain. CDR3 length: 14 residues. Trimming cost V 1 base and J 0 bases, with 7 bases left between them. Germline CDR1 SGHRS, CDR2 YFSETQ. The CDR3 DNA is TGCGCCAGCAGCTTGTACAGTATGAACACTGAAGCTTTCTTT. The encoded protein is CASSLYSMNTEAFF.

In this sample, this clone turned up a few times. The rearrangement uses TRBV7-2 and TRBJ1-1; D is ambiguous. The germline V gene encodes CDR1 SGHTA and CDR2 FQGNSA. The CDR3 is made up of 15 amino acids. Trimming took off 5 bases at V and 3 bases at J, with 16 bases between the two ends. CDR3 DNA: TGTGCCAGCAGCCCGAAAACCGCGGGTCACACTGAAGCTTTCTTT. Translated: CASSPKTAGHTEAFF.

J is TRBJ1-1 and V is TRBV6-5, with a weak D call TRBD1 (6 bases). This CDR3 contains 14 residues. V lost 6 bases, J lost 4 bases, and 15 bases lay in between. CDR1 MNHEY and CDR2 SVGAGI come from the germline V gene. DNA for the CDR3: TGTGCCAGCAGAGAGACAGGATTGGGCACTGAAGCTTTCTTT. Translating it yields CASRETGLGTEAFF.

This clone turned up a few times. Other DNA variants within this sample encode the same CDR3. For the CDR3, the DNA is TGCGCCAGCAGCTCCGGGACAGGGGTAAACACCGGGGAGCTGTTTTTT. This codes for CASSSGTGVNTGELFF. This sequence joins TRBV5-1 and TRBJ2-2; 10 bases are a match to TRBD1. Germline V gene lookup returns CDR1 SGHRS and CDR2 YFSETQ. The CDR3 length is 16 residues. V shed 3 bases and J 2 bases; nucleotides not matched to a gene: 4.

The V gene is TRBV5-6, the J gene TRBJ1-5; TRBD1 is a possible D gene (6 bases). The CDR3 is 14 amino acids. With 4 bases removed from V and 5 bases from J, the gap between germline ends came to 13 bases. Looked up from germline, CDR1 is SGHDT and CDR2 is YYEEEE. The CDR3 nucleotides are TGTGCCAGCAGCATCAGACAGGCGGATCAGCCCCAGCATTTT. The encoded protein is CASSIRQADQPQHF.

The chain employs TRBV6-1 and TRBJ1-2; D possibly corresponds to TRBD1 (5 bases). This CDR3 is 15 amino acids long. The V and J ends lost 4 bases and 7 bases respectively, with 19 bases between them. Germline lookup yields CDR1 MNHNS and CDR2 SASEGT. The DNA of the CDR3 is TGTGCCAGCAGTGTCGCCGGACCGGGGGGTGGTGGCTACACCTTC. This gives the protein CASSVAGPGGGGYTF.

DNA of the CDR3: TGTGCCAGCAGCGTGCGGGACGGGGAGCTGTTTTTT. Amino acids: CASSVRDGELFF. The V call is TRBV9, the J call TRBJ2-2; D perhaps matches TRBD2 (6 bases). Trimming took off 2 bases at V and 7 bases at J, with 6 bases between the two ends. This CDR3 is built from 12 residues. CDR1 is SGDLS, CDR2 YYNGEE, per germline.

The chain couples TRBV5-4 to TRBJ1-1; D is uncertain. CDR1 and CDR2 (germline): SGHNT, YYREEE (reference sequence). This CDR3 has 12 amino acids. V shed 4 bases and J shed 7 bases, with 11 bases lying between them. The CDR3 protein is CASSPASGEAFF. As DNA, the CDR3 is TGTGCCAGCAGCCCGGCGTCGGGTGAAGCTTTCTTT.

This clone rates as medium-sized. CDR3 amino acids: CVAKGAVEQYV. For the CDR3, the DNA is TGCGTCGCCAAGGGGGCGGTGGAGCAGTACGTC. The J gene is TRBJ2-7, the V gene TRBV4-1; 7 bases match TRBD1. This CDR3 region has 11 residues. Germline assignment: CDR1 MGHRA and CDR2 YSYEKL.

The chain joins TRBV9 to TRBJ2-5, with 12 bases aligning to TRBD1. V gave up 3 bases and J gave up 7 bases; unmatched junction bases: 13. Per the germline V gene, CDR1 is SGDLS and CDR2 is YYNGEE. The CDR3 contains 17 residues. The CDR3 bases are TGTGCCAGCAGCGCCGCCGGGACAGGGGGCCTTCTAGCGACCCAGTACTTC. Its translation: CASSAAGTGGLLATQYF.

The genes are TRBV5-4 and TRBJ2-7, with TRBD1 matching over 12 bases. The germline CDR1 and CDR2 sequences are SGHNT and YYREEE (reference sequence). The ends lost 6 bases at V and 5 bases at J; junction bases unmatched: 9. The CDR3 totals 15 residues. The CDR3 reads CASTGLGQGAHEQYF. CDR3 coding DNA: TGTGCCAGCACCGGCCTGGGACAGGGGGCTCACGAGCAGTACTTC. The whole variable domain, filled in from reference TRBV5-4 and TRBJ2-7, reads ETGVTQSPTHLIKTRGQQVTLRCSSQSGHNTVSWYQQALGQGPQFIFQYYREEENGRGNFPPRFSGLQFPNYSSELNVNALELDDSALYLCASTGLGQGAHEQYFGPGTRLTVT.

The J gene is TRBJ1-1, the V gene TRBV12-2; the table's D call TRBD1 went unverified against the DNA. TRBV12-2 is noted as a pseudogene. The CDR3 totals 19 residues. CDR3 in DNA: TGTGCAAGTCGCTCGACAGGGGCGCATCCAAGTATACTGAACACTGAAGCTTTCTTT. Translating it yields CASRSTGAHPSILNTEAFF.

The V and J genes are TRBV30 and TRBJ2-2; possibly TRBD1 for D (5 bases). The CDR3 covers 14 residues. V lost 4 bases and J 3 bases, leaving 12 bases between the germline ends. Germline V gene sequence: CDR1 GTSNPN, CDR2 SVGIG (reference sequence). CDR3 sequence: CAWKRGRDTGELFF. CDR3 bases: TGTGCCTGGAAGAGAGGCAGGGACACCGGGGAGCTGTTTTTT.

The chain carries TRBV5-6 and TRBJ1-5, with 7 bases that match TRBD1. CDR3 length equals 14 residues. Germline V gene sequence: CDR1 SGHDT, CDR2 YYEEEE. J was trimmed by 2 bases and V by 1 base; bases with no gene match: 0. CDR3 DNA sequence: TGTGCCAGCAGCTTGACAGGGGGCAATCAGCCCCAGCATTTT. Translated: CASSLTGGNQPQHF.

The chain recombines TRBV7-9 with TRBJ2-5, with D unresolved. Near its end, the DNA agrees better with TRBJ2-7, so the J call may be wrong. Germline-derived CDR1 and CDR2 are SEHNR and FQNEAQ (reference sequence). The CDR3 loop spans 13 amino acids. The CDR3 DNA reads TGTGCCAGCAGCTTAGACACCTCCTACGAGCAGTACTTC. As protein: CASSLDTSYEQYF.

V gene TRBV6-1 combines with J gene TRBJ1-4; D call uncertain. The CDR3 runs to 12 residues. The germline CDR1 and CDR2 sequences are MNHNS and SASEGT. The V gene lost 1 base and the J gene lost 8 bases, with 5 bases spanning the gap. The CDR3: CASSEGGEKLFF. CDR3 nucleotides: TGTGCCAGCAGTGAAGGCGGCGAAAAACTGTTTTTT.